This T cell receptor (beta chain) was captured in a study of cytomegalovirus exposure and HLA in healthy donors. Study background: From about 179 million T cells, an earlier analysis saw 117 million unique TCR beta sequences. There were approximately 85 million unique TCRs (from HLA-typed donors) in an early data release.

Only one count was recorded for this clone. Its target is unknown. The PCR had 60 Vbeta and 13 Jbeta primers. Profiling relied on immunoSEQ multiplex PCR, and the TCRdb table lists in-frame clones only, not all of them. There are about 160,000 clones in the sample; 65% to 85% occur only once, and 0.77% lies in the top ten. Study-level results: Analysis was performed later, and it showed HLA-associated TCR beta chains to be more clonally expanded than equally common others. Sequencing likely generated an artifact that appeared as a cluster of highly shared sequence variants.

Trimming stripped 6 bases from V and 4 bases from J, with 18 bases between. CDR3 length: 15 amino acids. Germline CDR1 reads MNHEY; CDR2 reads SMNVEV (reference sequence). The TCR comes from a woman under 30 in good health and CMV-seronegative. The chain employs TRBV27 and TRBJ1-2; TRBD1 might be the D (6 bases). Sequencing was performed on PBMCs. CDR3 sequence reads: CASRQTGKPSYGYTF. The CDR3 DNA follows: TGTGCCAGCAGGCAAACAGGGAAACCTAGCTATGGCTACACCTTC.